One and the same sample provided the 18 T cell receptor beta chains below, sequenced in a study of blood T cell repertoires in COVID-19. Libraries were prepared by immunoSEQ multiplex PCR; TCRdb keeps only in-frame clonotypes and omits some of them. The sample lists 100,000 or so clones; 80% to 85% were seen once. The sequencing input was peripheral blood. Receptors originate from a woman older than 75 with acute or convalescent COVID-19.

This clone appeared a few times. The chain is built from TRBV3-1 (or the pseudogene TRBV3-2) and TRBJ1-2; D is ambiguous. Trimming took off 1 base at V and 6 bases at J, with 12 bases between the two ends. The CDR3 has 14 amino acids. The germline V gene has CDR1 LGHDT and CDR2 YNNKEL (reference sequence). The CDR3: CASSQVGGLDGYTF. CDR3 in DNA: TGTGCCAGCAGCCAAGTTGGAGGGTTGGATGGCTACACCTTC.

This chain connects TRBV11-2 to TRBJ2-7, with D perhaps matching TRBD1 (5 bases). Germline values: CDR1 SGHAT, CDR2 FQNNGV. The CDR3 length is 15 residues. V lost 2 bases to trimming and J lost 2 bases, with 13 bases between them. The CDR3 loop is CASSLTGSLAYEQYV. The CDR3 DNA reads TGTGCCAGCAGCTTAACAGGTAGTTTGGCCTACGAGCAGTACGTC.

The V call is TRBV2, the J call TRBJ2-3; maybe TRBD1 (5 bases). CDR1 and CDR2 (germline): SNHLY, FYNNEI. This CDR3 comprises 15 residues. Trimming took 2 bases from V and 7 from J, leaving 16 bases between them. The DNA of the CDR3 is TGTGCCAGCAGTGAAATGGGGCAGGGAAAAAATACGCAGTATTTT. Translation gives CASSEMGQGKNTQYF.

This chain links TRBV24-1 with TRBJ2-1, with D possibly being TRBD2 (6 bases). The V and J ends lost 3 bases and 0 bases respectively, with 11 bases between them. The germline gives CDR1 KGHDR, CDR2 SFDVKD. CDR3 length: 16 amino acids. CDR3 sequence (DNA): TGTGCCACCAGTGATACCGGAGGGCGCTCCTACAATGAGCAGTTCTTC. Its protein is CATSDTGGRSYNEQFF.

The V call is TRBV24-1, the J call TRBJ2-3; possibly TRBD2 for D (6 bases). The germline V gene encodes CDR1 KGHDR and CDR2 SFDVKD. There are 15 residues in the CDR3. V was shortened by 1 base and J by 6 bases, with 13 bases between the two germline ends. CDR3 in amino acids: CATSDFRGRGDTQYF. The CDR3 DNA reads TGTGCCACCAGTGATTTCCGGGGGAGAGGGGATACGCAGTATTTT.

The chain recombines TRBV7-2 with TRBJ1-5, with a possible D match to TRBD1 (6 bases). The CDR3 covers 13 residues. CDR1 and CDR2 (germline): SGHTA, FQGNSA. V lost 4 bases and J 4 bases, leaving 8 bases between the germline ends. CDR3: CASSSGQNQPQHF. DNA for the CDR3: TGTGCCAGCAGCTCCGGACAGAATCAGCCCCAGCATTTT.

The chain carries TRBV24-1 and TRBJ1-5; no clear D gene. The CDR3 has 14 residues. Trimming shortened V by 4 bases and J by 1 base, and 7 bases separated the two germline ends. CDR1 KGHDR and CDR2 SFDVKD come from the germline V gene. This chain's CDR3 is CATSEDKSNQPQHF. The CDR3 DNA is TGTGCCACCAGTGAAGACAAGAGCAATCAGCCCCAGCATTTT.

This clone occurred a few times. The rearrangement joins TRBV7-2 to TRBJ1-6; TRBD1 matches at 7 bases. Germline CDR1 reads SGHTA; CDR2 reads FQGNSA. After removal of 6 bases from V and 4 bases from J, the junction contained 3 bases not matched to a gene. This CDR3 comprises 14 residues. The CDR3 loop reads CASSSGQYNSPLHF. CDR3 in DNA: TGTGCCAGCAGTTCGGGACAGTATAATTCACCCCTCCACTTT. Together with reference TRBV7-2 and TRBJ1-6, the CDR3 gives the full variable domain: GAGVSQSPSNKVTEKGKDVELRCDPISGHTALYWYRQSLGQGLEFLIYFQGNSAPDKSGLPSDRFSAERTGGSVSTLTIQRTQQEDSAVYLCASSSGQYNSPLHFGNGTRLTVT.

The chain combines TRBV4-3 with TRBJ2-3; D perhaps matches TRBD2 (6 bases). The germline V gene has CDR1 LGHNA and CDR2 YSLEER. Trimming left V 1 base short and J 2 bases short, with 10 bases between. This CDR3 is built from 15 residues. The CDR3 nucleotides read TGCGCCAGCAGCCAAGGAGGCGGGATCACAGATACGCAGTATTTT. It encodes CASSQGGGITDTQYF.

The chain carries TRBV13 and TRBJ2-3, with D possibly TRBD2 on 5 matching bases. V lost 5 bases, J lost 9 bases, and 12 bases lay in between. Germline CDR1 reads PRHDT; CDR2 reads FYEKMQ (reference sequence). The CDR3 has 12 amino acids. CDR3 nucleotide sequence: TGTGCCAGCAGCGAACTAGATCGCACGCAGTATTTT. Encoded protein: CASSELDRTQYF.

The chain couples TRBV2 to TRBJ2-1; 9 bases are shared with TRBD2. Unmatched junction bases numbered 6, after V lost 4 bases and J lost 8 bases. Germline-derived CDR1 and CDR2 are SNHLY and FYNNEI. The CDR3 loop spans 14 amino acids. CDR3 DNA: TGTGCCAGCAGTGCCGGGACTAGCATCTATGAGCAGTTCTTC. It encodes CASSAGTSIYEQFF.

DNA for the CDR3: TGTGCCAGCTCGCTCATTGCGCAAGAGACCCAGTACTTC. Encoded protein: CASSLIAQETQYF. This chain joins TRBV2 and TRBJ2-5; no firm D call. The CDR3 spans 13 residues. V was clipped by 8 bases and J by 2 bases, with 12 bases between them. Germline values: CDR1 SNHLY, CDR2 FYNNEI.

The CDR3 is CASKMGYDREEYGYTF. The CDR3 DNA follows: TGTGCCAGTAAAATGGGGTATGACAGGGAGGAGTATGGCTACACCTTC. This rearrangement joins TRBV19 to TRBJ1-2, with TRBD1 matching 7 bases. Germline CDR1 reads LNHDA; CDR2 reads SQIVND (reference sequence). This CDR3 has 16 amino acids. The V gene end was trimmed by 7 bases and the J gene end by 5 bases; junction bases not matched to a gene: 16.

CDR3 DNA: TGTGCCAGCAGCGAAAGGGGACAGGGCTCCACCGGGGAGCTGTTTTTT. Amino acid sequence: CASSERGQGSTGELFF. This sequence joins TRBV3-1 (or the pseudogene TRBV3-2) and TRBJ2-2, with 9 bases identical to TRBD1. Germline-derived CDR1 and CDR2 are LGHDT and YNNKEL (reference sequence). V gave up 5 bases and J gave up 4 bases; unmatched junction bases: 8. This CDR3 has 16 residues.

The CDR3 region has the DNA TGTGCCAGCTCACCACGCCATTCGGACAGGGGCGCGGTGGATACATATGGCTACACCTTC. Translating it yields CASSPRHSDRGAVDTYGYTF. This chain connects TRBV18 to TRBJ1-2, with 9 bases fitting TRBD1. This CDR3 is built from 20 residues. Per germline, CDR1 KGHSH and CDR2 LQKENI. After removal of 1 base from V and 5 bases from J, the junction contained 20 bases not matched to a gene.

V and J are TRBV6-6 and TRBJ1-2; 9 bases align to TRBD1. Germline loops: CDR1 MNHNY, CDR2 SVGAGI (reference sequence). After removal of 4 bases from V and 7 bases from J, the junction contained 7 bases not matched to a gene. The CDR3 is 14 amino acids. The CDR3 loop is CASSFSGTGSGYTF. The CDR3 region has the DNA TGTGCCAGCAGTTTCTCCGGGACAGGGAGTGGCTACACCTTC.

CDR3 bases: TGTGCCAGCAGCTTAGTAGTCGGACAGAACACTGAAGCTTTCTTT. Its protein is CASSLVVGQNTEAFF. The chain joins TRBV7-9 to TRBJ1-1; a possible D gene is TRBD1 (5 bases). CDR1 and CDR2 (germline): SEHNR, FQNEAQ (reference sequence). Trimming took off 1 base at V and 1 base at J, with 10 bases between the two ends. This CDR3 is built from 15 residues.

CDR3 DNA sequence: TGTGCCAGCAGCTTTCTAGCGGGAGGGCCGTGGCAGACCCAGTACTTC. This gives the protein CASSFLAGGPWQTQYF. This chain uses TRBV7-2 with TRBJ2-5; 12 nucleotides align to TRBD2. From germline, CDR1 is SGHTA and CDR2 FQGNSA. The CDR3 consists of 16 residues. The V segment lost 3 bases and the J segment 6 bases; nucleotides outside the gene matches: 8.